A selection of T cell receptor beta chains follows, all from one sample in a study of CD8 T cells in ankylosing spondylitis. TCRdb ran MiXCR on the 5' RACE reads and lists one entry per CDR3 protein. The repertoire holds 240,000 or so distinct CDR3 sequences, with about 10% as singletons. Sample: blood, either unsorted or a sorted T cell fraction (not recorded which). These receptor sequences come from a male donor with ankylosing spondylitis or in good health (not recorded which). CDR3s include the opening cysteine and the closing phenylalanine or tryptophan. A D gene is named only where the DNA matches it firmly. Clone size is stated in some rows and not others, as once, few, many or a class when expanded.

j_gene	d_gene	v_gene	abundance	CDR3aa	CDR3nt
TRBJ2-7	-	TRBV12-3/TRBV12-4	-	CASRGIGGDYEQYF	TGTGCCAGCAGGGGGATAGGGGGGGACTACGAGCAGTACTTC
TRBJ2-7	TRBD2	TRBV12-3/TRBV12-4	many	CASSLWLAVNEQYF	TGTGCCAGCAGTTTATGGCTAGCGGTCAACGAGCAGTACTTC
TRBJ2-7	-	TRBV5-1	few	CASSGSVNEQYF	TGCGCCAGCAGCGGTTCGGTCAACGAGCAGTACTTC
TRBJ1-6	-	TRBV7-9	many	CASSLLEGMNSPLHF	TGTGCCAGCAGCCTTCTTGAGGGGATGAATTCACCCCTCCACTTT
TRBJ2-2	-	TRBV7-2	many	CASSFKALTGELFF	TGTGCCAGCAGCTTTAAGGCTCTCACCGGGGAGCTGTTTTTT
TRBJ2-2	-	TRBV5-6	-	CASSFGLDVGELFF	TGTGCCAGCAGCTTCGGCCTCGATGTCGGGGAGCTGTTTTTT
TRBJ2-5	-	TRBV7-7	few	CASSLRLGALETQYF	TGTGCCAGCAGTCTAAGGTTGGGGGCCCTGGAGACCCAGTACTTC
TRBJ2-5	-	TRBV4-1	many	CASSHRIAGETQYF	TGCGCCAGCAGCCACCGTATTGCGGGGGAGACCCAGTACTTC
TRBJ2-5	TRBD1	TRBV5-1	many	CASSLAGGTGKETQYF	TGCGCCAGCAGCTTGGCCGGAGGGACAGGAAAAGAGACCCAGTACTTC
TRBJ1-6	-	TRBV7-9	few	CASSSDPLHF	TGTGCCAGCAGCTCCGATCCCCTCCACTTT
TRBJ2-3	TRBD1	TRBV12-3/TRBV12-4	many	CASSLSTGGTDTQYF	TGTGCCAGCAGTTTATCGACAGGGGGCACAGATACGCAGTATTTT
TRBJ2-3	-	TRBV6-1	many	CASSVGRSTDTQYF	TGTGCCAGCAGTGTAGGCCGCAGCACAGATACGCAGTATTTT
TRBJ1-1	-	TRBV5-1	many	CASSLATSPEAFF	TGCGCCAGCAGCTTGGCCACATCCCCTGAAGCTTTCTTT
TRBJ2-1	TRBD2	TRBV24-1	-	CATSDFRGGYNEQFF	TGTGCCACCAGTGATTTCCGCGGGGGTTACAATGAGCAGTTCTTC
TRBJ2-5	-	TRBV29-1	few	CSVALTGRRETQYF	TGCAGCGTCGCGTTGACGGGTAGGAGAGAGACCCAGTACTTC
TRBJ2-7	-	TRBV29-1	-	CSVAANGDEQYF	TGCAGCGTTGCGGCCAACGGGGACGAGCAGTACTTC
TRBJ1-6	-	TRBV5-1	-	CASSLQQRTNSPLHF	TGCGCCAGCAGCTTGCAACAGCGGACTAATTCACCCCTCCACTTT
TRBJ1-5	TRBD1	TRBV5-1	many	CASSPGQGAQPQHF	TGCGCCAGCAGCCCGGGACAGGGGGCCCAGCCCCAGCATTTT
TRBJ1-1	-	TRBV28	many	CASSLPGQLNTEAFF	TGTGCCAGCAGTCTCCCAGGACAGCTGAACACTGAAGCTTTCTTT
TRBJ2-3	-	TRBV24-1	many	CATSDLRSFGTDTQYF	TGTGCCACCAGTGATTTGAGGTCTTTTGGGACAGATACGCAGTATTTT
TRBJ1-1	-	TRBV6-1	-	CASSELLQFTEAFF	TGTGCCAGCAGTGAGCTACTACAGTTCACTGAAGCTTTCTTT
TRBJ1-2	-	TRBV29-1	-	CSATVSNYGYTF	TGCAGCGCGACAGTTTCTAACTATGGCTACACCTTC
TRBJ1-2	-	TRBV15	medium-sized	CATSHDVGTF	TGTGCCACCAGCCACGACGTGGGTACCTTC
TRBJ1-3	-	TRBV20-1	-	CSARGVNTIYF	TGCAGTGCGAGAGGAGTAAACACCATATATTTT
TRBJ2-7	-	TRBV28	many	CATMRGFELVYEQYF	TGTGCCACAATGAGGGGGTTTGAGCTGGTCTACGAGCAGTACTTC
TRBJ1-1	-	TRBV5-1	-	CASSFERFTEAFF	TGCGCCAGCAGCTTTGAGAGGTTCACTGAAGCTTTCTTT
TRBJ2-5	TRBD2	TRBV28	-	CASSLLLSGRGEAQYF	TGTGCCAGCAGTTTACTCCTTAGCGGGAGGGGAGAGGCCCAGTACTTC
TRBJ1-5	TRBD1	TRBV28	-	CASSFMAGGIGQPQHF	TGTGCCAGCAGTTTCATGGCAGGGGGAATCGGTCAGCCCCAGCATTTT
TRBJ1-2	-	TRBV6-6	many	CASSYSEGNGYTF	TGTGCCAGCAGTTACTCAGAGGGCAACGGCTACACCTTC
TRBJ2-2	-	TRBV6-5	-	CASSPPGVGELFF	TGTGCCAGCAGTCCTCCGGGCGTCGGGGAGCTGTTTTTT
TRBJ2-3	TRBD1	TRBV12-3/TRBV12-4	many	CASRVLLGQANTQYF	TGTGCCAGCAGGGTCTTACTGGGACAGGCCAATACGCAGTATTTT
TRBJ1-2	-	TRBV3-1	-	CASSNQGYGYTF	TGTGCCAGCAGCAACCAGGGGTATGGCTACACCTTC
TRBJ2-7	TRBD2	TRBV5-1	many	CASSLALAGGKDEQYF	TGCGCCAGCAGCTTGGCCCTAGCGGGGGGGAAAGACGAGCAGTACTTC
TRBJ2-7	-	TRBV5-1	many	CASGHGDYEQYF	TGCGCCAGCGGCCACGGTGACTACGAGCAGTACTTC
TRBJ2-1	TRBD2	TRBV5-1	many	CASSVRGSGGVNEQFF	TGCGCCAGCAGCGTGCGTGGTAGCGGGGGGGTCAATGAGCAGTTCTTC
TRBJ1-1	-	TRBV7-2	many	CASGSRTAERRAFF	TGTGCCAGCGGGTCCCGGACTGCCGAGAGGAGGGCTTTCTTT
TRBJ2-5	-	TRBV6-2/TRBV6-3	few	CASNPRPEGTQYF	TGTGCCAGCAATCCACGCCCCGAAGGAACCCAGTACTTC
TRBJ1-5	-	TRBV25-1	many	CASSEEGGQNSNQPQHF	TGTGCCAGCAGTGAAGAGGGGGGACAAAATAGCAATCAGCCCCAGCATTTT